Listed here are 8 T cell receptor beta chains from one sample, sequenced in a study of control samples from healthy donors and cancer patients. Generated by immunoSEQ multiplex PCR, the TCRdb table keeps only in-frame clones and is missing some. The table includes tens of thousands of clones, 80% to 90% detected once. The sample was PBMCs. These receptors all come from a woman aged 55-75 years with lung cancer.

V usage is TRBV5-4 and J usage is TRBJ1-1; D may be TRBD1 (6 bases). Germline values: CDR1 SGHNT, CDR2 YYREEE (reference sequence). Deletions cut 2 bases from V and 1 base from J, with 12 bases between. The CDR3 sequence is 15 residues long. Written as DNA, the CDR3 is TGTGCCAGCAGCTTTGGGGGGCATGGGAACACTGAAGCTTTCTTT. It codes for CASSFGGHGNTEAFF.

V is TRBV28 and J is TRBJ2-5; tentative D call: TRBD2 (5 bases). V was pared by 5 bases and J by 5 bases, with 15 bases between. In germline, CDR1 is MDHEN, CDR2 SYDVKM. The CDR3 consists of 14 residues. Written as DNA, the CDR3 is TGTGCCAGCAGTGCTGGTCCGACGGGGGAGACCCAGTACTTC. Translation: CASSAGPTGETQYF.

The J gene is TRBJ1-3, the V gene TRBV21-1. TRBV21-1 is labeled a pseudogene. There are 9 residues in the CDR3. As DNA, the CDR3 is TGTGCCAGCAGCAATTATCCATATTTT. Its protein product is CASSNYPYF.

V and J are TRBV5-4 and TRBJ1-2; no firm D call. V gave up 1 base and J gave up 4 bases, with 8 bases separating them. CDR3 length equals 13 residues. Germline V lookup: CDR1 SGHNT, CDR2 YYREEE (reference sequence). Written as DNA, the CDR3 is TGTGCCAGCAGCTTGACAGACCTCTATGGCTACACCTTC. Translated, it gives CASSLTDLYGYTF.

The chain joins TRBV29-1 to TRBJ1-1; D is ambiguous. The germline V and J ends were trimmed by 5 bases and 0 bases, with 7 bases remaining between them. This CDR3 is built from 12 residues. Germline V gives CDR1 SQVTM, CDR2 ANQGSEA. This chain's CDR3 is CSVQRLNTEAFF. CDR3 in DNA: TGCAGCGTTCAAAGGTTGAACACTGAAGCTTTCTTT.

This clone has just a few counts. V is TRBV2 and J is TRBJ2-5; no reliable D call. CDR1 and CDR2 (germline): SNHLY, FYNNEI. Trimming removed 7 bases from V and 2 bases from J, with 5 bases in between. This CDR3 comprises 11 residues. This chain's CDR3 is CASKFQETQYF. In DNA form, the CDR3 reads TGTGCCAGCAAATTTCAAGAGACCCAGTACTTC.

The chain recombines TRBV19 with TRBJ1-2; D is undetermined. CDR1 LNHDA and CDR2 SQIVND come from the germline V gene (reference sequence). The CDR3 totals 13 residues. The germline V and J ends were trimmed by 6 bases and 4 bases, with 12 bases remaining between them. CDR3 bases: TGTGCCAGTAGCCCGCAGGAGACCTATGGCTACACCTTC. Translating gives CASSPQETYGYTF. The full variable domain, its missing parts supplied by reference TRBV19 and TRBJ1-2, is DGGITQSPKYLFRKEGQNVTLSCEQNLNHDAMYWYRQDPGQGLRLIYYSQIVNDFQKGDIAEGYSVSREKKESFPLTVTSAQKNPTAFYLCASSPQETYGYTFGSGTRLTVV.

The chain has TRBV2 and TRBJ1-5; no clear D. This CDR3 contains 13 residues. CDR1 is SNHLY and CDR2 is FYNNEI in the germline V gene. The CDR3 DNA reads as TGTGCTTCAAAATTGGCCTCTACTCAGCCCCAGCATTTT. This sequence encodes CASKLASTQPQHF.